Listed below are T cell receptor beta chains from one sample, sequenced in a study of Graves' ophthalmopathy and Graves' hyperthyroidism. One entry per CDR3 protein results from TCRdb running MiXCR on the multiplex PCR reads. The profile shows about 740,000 distinct CDR3 sequences, 35% to 50% of them singletons. The material sequenced was peripheral blood. The receptors stem from an adult man with Graves' ophthalmopathy. Each CDR3 is given with its conserved first and last residue. A D gene is named only where the DNA matches it firmly. The size field is filled for only some rows; it gives once, few, many or a size class.

TRBV7-6	.	.	TRBJ2-6	TGTGCCAGCAGCTTAGGCGGCATCCCCTACTCTGGGGCCAACGTCCTGACTTTC	CASSLGGIPYSGANVLTF
TRBV12-3/TRBV12-4	.	few	TRBJ1-2	TGTGCCAGCAGTGATTCCGGGCCTAACTATGGCTACACCTTC	CASSDSGPNYGYTF
TRBV20-1	.	few	TRBJ2-5	TGCAGTGCTAGAGATCCCCTTTCGGGGGAACAAGAGACCCAGTACTTC	CSARDPLSGEQETQYF
TRBV6-5	TRBD1	.	TRBJ1-2	TGTGCCAGCAGTAAATGGACAGGACCTTATCGGAACTATGGCTACACCTTC	CASSKWTGPYRNYGYTF
TRBV9	.	.	TRBJ1-2	TGTGCCAGCTCACCAAGCCAGAGACCGAGCTATGGCTACACCTTC	CASSPSQRPSYGYTF
TRBV20-1	.	.	TRBJ1-5	TGCAGTGCTAGAGATGGTGGACAGCTGAATCAGCCCCAGCATTTT	CSARDGGQLNQPQHF
TRBV25-1	.	few	TRBJ2-2	TGTGCCAGCAGTTTACTCCCTCCGGGACCGAAGAACACCGGGGAGCTGTTTTTT	CASSLLPPGPKNTGELFF
TRBV15	.	.	TRBJ2-7	TGTGCCACCAGCAGAGAGGGGGGTGTGAGCTACGAGCAGTACTTC	CATSREGGVSYEQYF
TRBV29-1	.	.	TRBJ2-7	TGCAGCTTATTCGGAGTCGAGCAGTACTTC	CSLFGVEQYF
TRBV25-1	TRBD2	.	TRBJ2-1	TGTGCCAGCAGTCCTCTTGACGGGGGGTTTTACAATGAGCAGTTCTTC	CASSPLDGGFYNEQFF
TRBV10-3	.	.	TRBJ1-4	TGTGCCACCAGTGACCCAGGGATAATGAAAAAACTGTTTTTT	CATSDPGIMKKLFF
TRBV20-1	TRBD2	few	TRBJ2-5	TGCAGTGCTAGTCGGCCAAGCGGGAGTCCGGTAGAGACCCAGTACTTC	CSASRPSGSPVETQYF
TRBV7-9	.	.	TRBJ1-2	TGTGCCAGCAGCTTGACAGGCTATGGCCACACCTTC	CASSLTGYGHTF
TRBV5-4	TRBD2	once	TRBJ2-2	TGTGCCAGCAGCTTGGGAGCGGGGGCGGTCACCGGGGAGCTGTTTTTT	CASSLGAGAVTGELFF
TRBV14	TRBD2	.	TRBJ2-2	TGTGCCAGCAGCCAAAGGGCCCCAGGGCGGGAGGCCACCGGGGAGCTGTTTTTT	CASSQRAPGREATGELFF
TRBV14	.	many	TRBJ1-2	TGTGCCAGCAGCCAAGTCGCAGGGAATGGCTACACCTTC	CASSQVAGNGYTF
TRBV25-1	.	.	TRBJ2-2	TGTGCCAGCAGCGCGATTGGCCCGGGGCGCGGCACCGGGGAGCTGTTTTTT	CASSAIGPGRGTGELFF
TRBV5-4	TRBD2	few	TRBJ2-5	TGTGCCAGCAGTCAAGGACTAGCGGTCAAAGAGACCCAGTACTTC	CASSQGLAVKETQYF
TRBV10-3	TRBD1	few	TRBJ1-2	TGTGCCAGCAGTGAAGGGGGGGACAGGGGCCCTGGCTACACCTTC	CASSEGGDRGPGYTF
TRBV20-1	.	.	TRBJ2-7	TGCAGTGCTCCCTCTCCCCCCAGGACAGTAACTTCACGCCCTCTCTACGAGCAGTACTTC	CSAPSPPRTVTSRPLYEQYF
TRBV9	TRBD2	many	TRBJ2-7	TGTGCCAGCAGCCTAGCCCCTAGCGGGAGTAGCGAGCAGTACTTC	CASSLAPSGSSEQYF
TRBV25-1	.	.	TRBJ1-2	TGTGCCAGCAGTCCCTATAGGGATAACTATGGCTACACCTTC	CASSPYRDNYGYTF
TRBV12-3/TRBV12-4	.	.	TRBJ1-2	TGTGCCAGCAGTCCAAGGAGGGGTATCGACTATGGCTACACCTTC	CASSPRRGIDYGYTF
TRBV7-2	.	.	TRBJ1-2	TGTGCCAGCACCCCGGACAGAAAATATGGCTACACCTTC	CASTPDRKYGYTF
TRBV7-9	TRBD1	few	TRBJ1-2	TGTGCCAGCAGCCGACCCGGGACAGGGGGCGATAACTATGGCTACACCTTC	CASSRPGTGGDNYGYTF
TRBV6-1	TRBD1	few	TRBJ2-7	TGTGCCAGCAGTCCCAGGGGGCGAGGGACGAAGCAGTACTTC	CASSPRGRGTKQYF
TRBV2	.	.	TRBJ1-5	TGTGCCAGCAGTTTTCTCCGACAGGACGGGTCTCAGCCCCAGCATTTT	CASSFLRQDGSQPQHF
TRBV28	.	few	TRBJ1-2	TGTGCCACCATGGGGGGCTATGGCTACACCTTC	CATMGGYGYTF
TRBV25-1	TRBD1	.	TRBJ1-1	TGTGCCAGCAGTGCTCCGGACAGGGTGACTGAAGCTTTCTTT	CASSAPDRVTEAFF
TRBV9	TRBD1	.	TRBJ1-6	TGTGCCAGCAGCCCAGAAACAGGGGAAGCCATTTCACCCCTCCACTTT	CASSPETGEAISPLHF
TRBV20-1	TRBD2	.	TRBJ2-2	TGCAGTGCTAGCACGCCTAGCGGGGCGGGGGAGCTGTTTTTT	CSASTPSGAGELFF
TRBV11-2	.	.	TRBJ2-7	TGTGCCAGCAGCCGAATAAGGGGCGAGGCAGCCCTATACTACGAGCAGTACTTC	CASSRIRGEAALYYEQYF